The 3 T cell receptor beta chains below all came from one sample that was sequenced in a study of blood T cells in healthy people across ages. Through a sample-barcoded 5' primer and a J-beta primer mix, a second PCR was run for roughly 6 to 12 cycles. TCRdb re-called the 5' RACE reads through MiXCR, storing one row per CDR3 protein. The profile shows more than 1,000,000 distinct CDR3 sequences, roughly a quarter of them singletons. This sample also belongs to another study, concerning T cells of mothers and their children.

Sequencing was done on a sample of blood. The receptor set was obtained from a girl aged 2 to 9 in good health.

The rearrangement joins TRBV13 to TRBJ2-4, with D perhaps matching TRBD2 (6 bases). Looked up from germline, CDR1 is PRHDT and CDR2 is FYEKMQ (reference sequence). There are 15 residues in the CDR3. V was clipped by 6 bases and J by 2 bases, with 14 bases between them. The CDR3 spells CASSLSRGSKNIQYF. CDR3 DNA: TGTGCCAGCAGTCTCTCCCGGGGGTCCAAAAACATTCAGTACTTC. Using reference TRBV13 and TRBJ2-4 for the parts outside the CDR3, the full variable domain is AAGVIQSPRHLIKEKRETATLKCYPIPRHDTVYWYQQGPGQDPQFLISFYEKMQSDKGSIPDRFSAQQFSDYHSELNMSSLELGDSALYFCASSLSRGSKNIQYFGAGTRLSVL.

This chain connects TRBV5-6 to TRBJ2-5, with a possible D match to TRBD1 (6 bases). V dropped 4 bases and J dropped 3 bases, with 22 bases sitting between them. The CDR3 spans 17 residues. Germline CDR1 and CDR2: SGHDT and YYEEEE. CDR3 in amino acids: CASSLDSPGIEEETQYF. CDR3 DNA: TGTGCCAGCAGCCTGGACAGCCCTGGAATCGAAGAAGAGACCCAGTACTTC.

The DNA for the CDR3 is TGTGCCAGCAGCTTAGGAGTCCCGACTGAAGCTTTCTTT. Its translation: CASSLGVPTEAFF. This rearrangement joins TRBV7-9 to TRBJ1-1, with D unresolved. Germline CDR1 SEHNR, CDR2 FQNEAQ (reference sequence). The CDR3 loop spans 13 amino acids. V gave up 1 base and J gave up 5 bases, with 8 bases separating them.